The 5 T cell receptor beta chains listed next were all sequenced from one sample in a study of T cells expressing NK-cell markers. Each CDR3 protein gets one entry in TCRdb, which reprocessed the 5' RACE reads and gives no DNA. The sample yields hundreds of thousands of distinct CDR3 sequences, of which the top ten take up around 4.9%. Material: blood T cells: a sorted CD56 or NKG2C T cell subset, CD4+ or CD8+ T cells, or bulk PBMC T cells (not recorded which). The origin of the receptors is a man aged 18 to 69 in good health.

The chain carries TRBV27 and TRBJ2-3; TCRdb picks TRBD2, but there is no DNA to check that call. CDR1 is MNHEY and CDR2 is SMNVEV in the germline V gene (reference sequence). The CDR3 contains 17 residues. CDR3 residues: CASRLLAHGGPTDTQYF.

The chain is built from TRBV7-3 and TRBJ2-7; the TRBD1 assignment by TCRdb is unverifiable without DNA. The germline V gene has CDR1 SGHTA and CDR2 FQGTGA. The CDR3 covers 15 residues. The CDR3 is CASSPQRGPGYEQYF.

The chain employs TRBV29-1 and TRBJ2-7. Germline V gene lookup returns CDR1 SQVTM and CDR2 ANQGSEA. The CDR3 extends over 13 amino acids. The CDR3 sequence is CSVPTDRNYEQYF.

The V gene is TRBV20-1, the J gene TRBJ1-3; the D call from TCRdb, TRBD1, cannot be confirmed without DNA. This CDR3 is built from 13 residues. Germline CDR1 is DFQATT and CDR2 is SNEGSKA (reference sequence). The CDR3 protein is CSADGGAGNTIYF.

The rearrangement links TRBV6-5 to TRBJ2-1; as DNA is missing, the TRBD2 call by TCRdb cannot be tested. The CDR3 contains 18 residues. The germline V gene has CDR1 MNHEY and CDR2 SVGAGI. The CDR3 here is CASSYGPLAGGPHNEQFF.